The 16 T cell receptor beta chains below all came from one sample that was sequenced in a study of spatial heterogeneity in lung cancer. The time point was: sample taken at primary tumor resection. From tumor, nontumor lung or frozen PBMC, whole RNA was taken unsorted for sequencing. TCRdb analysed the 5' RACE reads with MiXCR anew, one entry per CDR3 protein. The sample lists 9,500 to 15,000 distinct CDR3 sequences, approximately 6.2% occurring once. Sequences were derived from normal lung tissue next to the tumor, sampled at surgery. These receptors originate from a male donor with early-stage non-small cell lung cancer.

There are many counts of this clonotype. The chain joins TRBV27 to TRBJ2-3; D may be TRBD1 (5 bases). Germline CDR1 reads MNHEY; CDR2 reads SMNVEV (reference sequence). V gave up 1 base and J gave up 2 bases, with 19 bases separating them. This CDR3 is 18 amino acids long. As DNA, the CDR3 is TGTGCCAGCAGTTTATATCCCCGACAGTCCAGGACCACAGATACGCAGTATTTT. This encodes CASSLYPRQSRTTDTQYF.

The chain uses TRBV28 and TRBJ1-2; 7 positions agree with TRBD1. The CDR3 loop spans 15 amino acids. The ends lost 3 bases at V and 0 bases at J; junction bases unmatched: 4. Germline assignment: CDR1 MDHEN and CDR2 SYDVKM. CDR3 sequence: CASSFGQGANYGYTF. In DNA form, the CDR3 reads TGTGCCAGCAGTTTCGGGCAGGGGGCTAACTATGGCTACACCTTC.

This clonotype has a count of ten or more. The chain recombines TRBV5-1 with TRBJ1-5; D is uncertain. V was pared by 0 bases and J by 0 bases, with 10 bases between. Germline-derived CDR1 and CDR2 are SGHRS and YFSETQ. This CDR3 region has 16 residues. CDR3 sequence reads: CASSLGGHPSNQPQHF. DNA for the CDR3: TGCGCCAGCAGCTTGGGAGGGCACCCTAGCAATCAGCCCCAGCATTTT.

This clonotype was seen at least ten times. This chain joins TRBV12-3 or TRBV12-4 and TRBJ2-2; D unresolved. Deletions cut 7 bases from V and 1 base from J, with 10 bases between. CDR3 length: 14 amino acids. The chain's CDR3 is CASTKDWNTGELFF. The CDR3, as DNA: TGTGCCAGCACCAAAGACTGGAACACCGGGGAGCTGTTTTTT.

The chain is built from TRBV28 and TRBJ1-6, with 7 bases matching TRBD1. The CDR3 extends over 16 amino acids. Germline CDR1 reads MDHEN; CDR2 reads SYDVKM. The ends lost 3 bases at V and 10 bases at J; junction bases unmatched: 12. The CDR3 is CASSLAGQAVGSPLHF. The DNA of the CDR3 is TGTGCCAGCAGTTTGGCTGGACAGGCGGTAGGGTCACCCCTCCACTTT.

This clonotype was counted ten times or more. CDR3 region: CASSRREAFF. Written as DNA, the CDR3 is TGTGCCAGCAGCCGGCGAGAAGCTTTCTTT. The rearrangement joins TRBV11-2 to TRBJ1-1; D unclear. Per the germline V gene, CDR1 is SGHAT and CDR2 is FQNNGV. The ends were cut back, 5 bases at V and 8 bases at J, with 6 bases in the middle. There are 10 residues in the CDR3.

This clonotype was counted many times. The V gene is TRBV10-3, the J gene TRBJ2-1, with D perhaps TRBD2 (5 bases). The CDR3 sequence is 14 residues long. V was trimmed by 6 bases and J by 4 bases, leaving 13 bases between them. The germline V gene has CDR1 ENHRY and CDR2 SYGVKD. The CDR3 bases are TGTGCCATCAGGCCGGACTTTCAGTACAATGAGCAGTTCTTC. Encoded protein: CAIRPDFQYNEQFF.

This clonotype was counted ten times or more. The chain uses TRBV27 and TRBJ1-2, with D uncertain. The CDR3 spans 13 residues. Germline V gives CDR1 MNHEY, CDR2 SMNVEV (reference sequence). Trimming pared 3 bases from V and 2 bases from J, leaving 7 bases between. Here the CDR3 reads CASSFEGNYGYTF. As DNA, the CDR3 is TGTGCCAGCAGTTTTGAGGGCAACTATGGCTACACCTTC.

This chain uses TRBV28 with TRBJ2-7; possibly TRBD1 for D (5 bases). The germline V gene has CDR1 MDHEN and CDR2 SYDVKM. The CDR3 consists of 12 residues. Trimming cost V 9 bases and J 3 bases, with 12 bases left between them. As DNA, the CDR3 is TGTGCCAGTGACACGACAGTCTACGAGCAGTACTTC. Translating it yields CASDTTVYEQYF.

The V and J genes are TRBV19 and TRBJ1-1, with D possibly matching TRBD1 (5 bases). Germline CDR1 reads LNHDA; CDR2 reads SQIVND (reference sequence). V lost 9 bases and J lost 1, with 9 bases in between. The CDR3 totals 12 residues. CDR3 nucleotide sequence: TGTGCCAGCTCAGGGTGGAACACTGAAGCTTTCTTT. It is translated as CASSGWNTEAFF.

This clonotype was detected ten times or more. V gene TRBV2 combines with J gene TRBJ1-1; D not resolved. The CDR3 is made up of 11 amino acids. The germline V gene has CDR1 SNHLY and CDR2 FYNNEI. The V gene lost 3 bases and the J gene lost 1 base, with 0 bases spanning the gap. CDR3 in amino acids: CASSENTEAFF. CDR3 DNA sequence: TGTGCCAGCAGTGAGAACACTGAAGCTTTCTTT.

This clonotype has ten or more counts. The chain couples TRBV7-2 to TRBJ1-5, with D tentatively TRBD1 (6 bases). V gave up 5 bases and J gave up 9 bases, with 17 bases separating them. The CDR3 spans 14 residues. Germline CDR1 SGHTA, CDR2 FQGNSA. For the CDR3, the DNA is TGTGCCAGCAGCCCTGACAGGACCATATGGCCCCAGCATTTT. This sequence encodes CASSPDRTIWPQHF.

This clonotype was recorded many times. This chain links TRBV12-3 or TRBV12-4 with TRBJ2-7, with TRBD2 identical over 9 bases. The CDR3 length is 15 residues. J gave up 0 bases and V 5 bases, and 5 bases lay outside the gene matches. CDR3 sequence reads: CASSLTSGLSYEQYF. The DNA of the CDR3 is TGTGCCAGCAGTCTAACTAGCGGGCTCTCCTACGAGCAGTACTTC.

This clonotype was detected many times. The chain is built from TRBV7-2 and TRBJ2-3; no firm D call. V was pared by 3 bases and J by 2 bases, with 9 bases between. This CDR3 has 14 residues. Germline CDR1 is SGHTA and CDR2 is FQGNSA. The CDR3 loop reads CASSFNRPTDTQYF. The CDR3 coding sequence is TGTGCCAGCAGCTTCAATCGTCCCACAGATACGCAGTATTTT. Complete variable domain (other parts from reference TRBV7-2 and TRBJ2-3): GAGVSQSPSNKVTEKGKDVELRCDPISGHTALYWYRQSLGQGLEFLIYFQGNSAPDKSGLPSDRFSAERTGGSVSTLTIQRTQQEDSAVYLCASSFNRPTDTQYFGPGTRLTVL.

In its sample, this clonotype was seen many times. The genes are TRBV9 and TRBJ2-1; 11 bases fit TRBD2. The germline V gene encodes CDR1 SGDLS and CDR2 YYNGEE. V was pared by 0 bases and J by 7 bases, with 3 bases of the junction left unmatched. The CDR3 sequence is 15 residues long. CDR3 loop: CASSVVASGRNEQFF. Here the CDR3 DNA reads TGTGCCAGCAGCGTAGTGGCTAGCGGGAGGAATGAGCAGTTCTTC.

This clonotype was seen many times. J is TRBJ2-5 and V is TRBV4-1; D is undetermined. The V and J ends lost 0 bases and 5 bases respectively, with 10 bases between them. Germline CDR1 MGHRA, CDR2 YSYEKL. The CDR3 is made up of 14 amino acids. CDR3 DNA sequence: TGCGCCAGCAGCCAAGAACTTAGGTCGGAGACCCAGTACTTC. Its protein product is CASSQELRSETQYF.